These T cell receptor beta chains were read from a single sample in a study of high-grade serous ovarian cancer treatment subgroups. Measured with immunoSEQ multiplex PCR; TCRdb has only the in-frame clones, and not every one. This sample has about 7,600 clones, with over 70% found just once. What was sequenced was tumor tissue. Source of these receptors: a human donor with high-grade serous ovarian cancer. CDR3s include the opening cysteine and the closing phenylalanine or tryptophan. D genes are given only for firm matches. A clone size is listed for some rows: how often the clone was seen (once, few, many), or a class if it is expanded.

v_call,clone_size,d_call,j_call,cdr3_nt,cdr3_aa
TRBV15,-,TRBD2,TRBJ2-5,TGTGCCACCTACGGGACTAGCGGGTATCAGTACCAAGAGACCCAGTACTTC,CATYGTSGYQYQETQYF
TRBV6-1,-,-,TRBJ1-1,TGTGCCACCTTAGCGGGGTTCTCGAACACTGAAGCTTTCTTT,CATLAGFSNTEAFF
TRBV7-3,-,-,TRBJ2-3,TGTGCCAGCAGCTTAACGGGTCAGTCCACAGATACGCAGTATTTT,CASSLTGQSTDTQYF
TRBV7-2,-,TRBD2,TRBJ2-2,TGTGCCAGCAGCCTAAGCGGGGTTCAGAACACCGGGGAGCTGTTTTTT,CASSLSGVQNTGELFF
TRBV19,once,-,TRBJ1-4,TGTGCCAGTAGTAATTGGCAGGGTAACGAAAAACTGTTTTTT,CASSNWQGNEKLFF
TRBV5-6,-,TRBD2,TRBJ2-3,TGTGCCAGCAGCTTGGGTGGGACTAGCGGGACAGATACGCAGTATTTT,CASSLGGTSGTDTQYF
TRBV11-2,-,-,TRBJ2-1,TGTGCCAGCAGCTCGAGGGGCAATTGGAGGGTGCTAAATGAGCAGTTCTTC,CASSSRGNWRVLNEQFF
TRBV6-4,-,-,TRBJ2-1,TGTGCCAGCAGTCCAGGGGGAGCGGGAGCAACCTACAATGAGCAGTTCTTC,CASSPGGAGATYNEQFF
TRBV4-1,once,TRBD1,TRBJ1-4,TGCGCCAGCAGCCCGCAACAGGGGGCTAATGAAAAACTGTTTTTT,CASSPQQGANEKLFF
TRBV4-3,-,-,TRBJ1-3,TGCGCCAGCAGCCAGGAGAGGGGTGACTCTGGAAACACCATATATTTT,CASSQERGDSGNTIYF
TRBV4-3,-,-,TRBJ2-7,TGCGCCAGCAGCCAAGATCTCTTCGGGAGCCCCTACGAGCAGTACTTC,CASSQDLFGSPYEQYF
TRBV2,few,TRBD2,TRBJ2-5,TGTGCCAGCAGTGAAACTAGCGGGGGGGCCCAAGAGACCCAGTACTTC,CASSETSGGAQETQYF
TRBV5-4,once,TRBD2,TRBJ2-5,TGCGCCAGCAGCCAAGGAGCGGGGGGTCTCCAAGAGACCCAGTACTTC,CASSQGAGGLQETQYF
TRBV28,-,-,TRBJ2-5,TGTGCCAGCAGTGTGGGGTACCAAGAGACCCAGTACTTC,CASSVGYQETQYF
TRBV9,-,TRBD2,TRBJ2-7,TGTGCCAGCAGCGTAACCGAGACTAGCGGGAACGAGCAGTACTTC,CASSVTETSGNEQYF
TRBV5-1,-,TRBD1,TRBJ1-5,TGCGCCAGCAGCTTGGCACAGGGGTGGGATCAGCCCCAGCATTTT,CASSLAQGWDQPQHF
TRBV29-1,-,TRBD2,TRBJ2-1,TGCAGCGTTGAAGCTAGCGGATACTACAATGAGCAGTTCTTC,CSVEASGYYNEQFF
TRBV4-2,-,-,TRBJ2-2,TGTGCCAGCAGCCAATCAGGGTCGGACACCGGGGAGCTGTTTTTT,CASSQSGSDTGELFF
TRBV5-6,once,-,TRBJ2-5,TGTGCCAGCAGCTCCAACAGGGAGTGGGAGACCCAGTACTTC,CASSSNREWETQYF
TRBV9,-,-,TRBJ2-2,TGTGCCAGCAGCGCCGGGACACGCAACACCGGGGAGCTGTTTTTT,CASSAGTRNTGELFF
TRBV10-3,-,TRBD2,TRBJ2-7,TGTGCCATCAGCGACGGGACTAGCGGGGGAGGCGAGCAGTACTTC,CAISDGTSGGGEQYF
TRBV30,-,-,TRBJ1-4,TGTGCCTGGAGTCGGACGGGCATCCTAAATGAAAAACTGTTTTTT,CAWSRTGILNEKLFF
TRBV25-1,once,TRBD2,TRBJ2-2,TGTGCCAGCAGGAGCGGGGGTAACACCGGGGAGCTGTTTTTT,CASRSGGNTGELFF
TRBV19,-,-,TRBJ2-7,TGTGCCAGTAGATTCGGAGCGGAGCCTACATACGAGCAGTACTTC,CASRFGAEPTYEQYF
TRBV7-9,-,-,TRBJ1-2,TGTGCCAGCAGCTCACAGGGAGGTGGCTACACCTTC,CASSSQGGGYTF
TRBV4-3,-,-,TRBJ1-6,TGCGCCAGCAGCCAAGAAATGTACTCACCCCTCCACTTT,CASSQEMYSPLHF
TRBV5-4,-,TRBD1,TRBJ2-3,TGTGCCAGCAGCTTGGGGACAGGGCCAGATACGCAGTATTTT,CASSLGTGPDTQYF
TRBV11-2,once,-,TRBJ2-3,TGTGCCAGCAGCTTAGCTCCACTGGATACGCAGTATTTT,CASSLAPLDTQYF
TRBV4-3,-,-,TRBJ1-1,TGCGCCAGCAGCCATGGTACAGGAATGAACACTGAAGCTTTCTTT,CASSHGTGMNTEAFF
TRBV7-2,-,-,TRBJ1-5,TGTGCCAGCAGCTTCATGAGAGATAGCAATCAGCCCCAGCATTTT,CASSFMRDSNQPQHF
TRBV14,few,TRBD1,TRBJ1-1,TGTGCCAGCAGCCAACCGACAGGGGGTACCACTGAAGCTTTCTTT,CASSQPTGGTTEAFF
TRBV11-1,-,-,TRBJ2-1,TGTGCCAGCAGCTTCGATTTAGTGAGGCGCCAGTTCTTC,CASSFDLVRRQFF
TRBV5-4,-,TRBD2,TRBJ2-7,TGTGCCAGCAGCTTGGCGGGGGGGGTATACGAGCAGTACTTC,CASSLAGGVYEQYF
TRBV11-2,-,TRBD2,TRBJ2-7,TGTGCCAGCAGCTTAGGGACAGGTGGGGGACTAGCCCCCGAGCAGTACTTC,CASSLGTGGGLAPEQYF
TRBV28,-,TRBD1,TRBJ2-5,TGTGCCAGCAGTTTCGGGACAGCCTTCCCTCAAGAGACCCAGTACTTC,CASSFGTAFPQETQYF
TRBV4-2,-,-,TRBJ2-7,TGTGCCAGCAGCCAAGATACGGGTGGGTGGGAGCAGTACTTC,CASSQDTGGWEQYF
TRBV4-3,-,-,TRBJ1-3,TGCGCCAGCAGCCAAGTATCGGGGGTAGACACCATATATTTT,CASSQVSGVDTIYF